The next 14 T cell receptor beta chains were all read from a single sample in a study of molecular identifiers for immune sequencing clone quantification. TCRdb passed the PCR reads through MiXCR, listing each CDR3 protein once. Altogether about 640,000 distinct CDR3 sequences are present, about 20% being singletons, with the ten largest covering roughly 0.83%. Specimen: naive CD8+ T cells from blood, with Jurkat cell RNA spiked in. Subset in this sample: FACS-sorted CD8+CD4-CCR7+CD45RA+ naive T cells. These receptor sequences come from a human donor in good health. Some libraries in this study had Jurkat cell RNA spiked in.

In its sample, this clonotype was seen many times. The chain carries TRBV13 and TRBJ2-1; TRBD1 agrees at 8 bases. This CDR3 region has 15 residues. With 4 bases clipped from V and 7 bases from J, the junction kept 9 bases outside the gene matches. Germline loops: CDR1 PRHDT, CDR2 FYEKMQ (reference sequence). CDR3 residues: CASSSRTGPENEQFF. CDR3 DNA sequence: TGTGCCAGCAGCTCTAGGACAGGGCCGGAGAATGAGCAGTTCTTC.

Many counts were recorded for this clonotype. Written as DNA, the CDR3 is TGCAGTGCTACCCGGGACTCTAGCACAGATACGCAGTATTTT. Its protein product is CSATRDSSTDTQYF. The chain carries TRBV20-1 and TRBJ2-3, with D maybe TRBD2 (6 bases). V gave up 4 bases and J gave up 0 bases, with 11 bases separating them. The CDR3 has 14 residues. The germline V gene has CDR1 DFQATT and CDR2 SNEGSKA (reference sequence).

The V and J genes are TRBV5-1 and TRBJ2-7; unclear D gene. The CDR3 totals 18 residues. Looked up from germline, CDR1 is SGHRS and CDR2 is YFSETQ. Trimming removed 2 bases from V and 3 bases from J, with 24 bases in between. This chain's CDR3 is CASSFDETLTLTGYEQYF. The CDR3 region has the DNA TGCGCCAGCAGCTTTGACGAAACTTTGACGCTAACGGGCTACGAGCAGTACTTC.

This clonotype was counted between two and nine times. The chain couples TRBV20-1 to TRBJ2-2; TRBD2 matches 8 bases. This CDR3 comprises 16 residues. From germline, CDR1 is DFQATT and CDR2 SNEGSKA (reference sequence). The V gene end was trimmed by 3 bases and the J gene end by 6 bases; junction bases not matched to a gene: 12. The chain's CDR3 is CSARDYPGRGAGELFF. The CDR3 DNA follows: TGCAGTGCTAGGGACTACCCGGGGCGGGGGGCCGGGGAGCTGTTTTTT.

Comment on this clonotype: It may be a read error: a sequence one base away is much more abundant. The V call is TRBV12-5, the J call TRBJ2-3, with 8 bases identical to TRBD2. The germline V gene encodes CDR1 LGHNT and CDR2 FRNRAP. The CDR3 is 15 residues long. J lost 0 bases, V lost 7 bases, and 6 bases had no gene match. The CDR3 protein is CASVLSGGSTDTQYF. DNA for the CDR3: TGTGCTAGTGTCTTAAGCGGGGGCAGCACAGATACGCAGTATTTT.

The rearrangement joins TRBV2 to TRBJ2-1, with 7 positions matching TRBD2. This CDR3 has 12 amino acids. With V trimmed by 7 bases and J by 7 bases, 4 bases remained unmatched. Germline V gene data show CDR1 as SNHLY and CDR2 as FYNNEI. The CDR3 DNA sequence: TGTGCCAGCAACAGACTAGCAAATGAGCAGTTCTTC. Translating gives CASNRLANEQFF.

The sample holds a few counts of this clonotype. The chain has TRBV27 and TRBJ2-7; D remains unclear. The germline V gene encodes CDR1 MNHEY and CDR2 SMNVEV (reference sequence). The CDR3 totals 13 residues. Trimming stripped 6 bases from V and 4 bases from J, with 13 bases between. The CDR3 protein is CASSGEPEYEQYF. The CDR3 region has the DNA TGTGCCAGCAGCGGCGAACCTGAGTACGAGCAGTACTTC.

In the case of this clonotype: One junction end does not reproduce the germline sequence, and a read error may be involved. CDR3 in DNA: TGTGCCAGGAGCTTAGAGGTGGATACGCAGTATTTT. Residues: CARSLEVDTQYF. This sequence joins TRBV11-2 and TRBJ2-3; D unclear. Germline V gene sequence: CDR1 SGHAT, CDR2 FQNNGV. The CDR3 totals 12 residues.

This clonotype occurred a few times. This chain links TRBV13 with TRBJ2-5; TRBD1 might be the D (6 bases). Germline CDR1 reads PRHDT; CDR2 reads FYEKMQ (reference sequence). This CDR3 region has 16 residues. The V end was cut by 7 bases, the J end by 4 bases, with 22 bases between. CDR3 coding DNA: TGTGCCAGCACCTCCGGGGTTGGGGGCCCTCTAGAGACCCAGTACTTC. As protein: CASTSGVGGPLETQYF.

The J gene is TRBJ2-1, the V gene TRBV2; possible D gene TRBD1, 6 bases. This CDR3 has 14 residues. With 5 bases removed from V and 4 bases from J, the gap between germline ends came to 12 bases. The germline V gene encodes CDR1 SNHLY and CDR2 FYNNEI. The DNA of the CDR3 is TGTGCCAGCAGTTGGACAGATAAATACAATGAGCAGTTCTTC. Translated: CASSWTDKYNEQFF.

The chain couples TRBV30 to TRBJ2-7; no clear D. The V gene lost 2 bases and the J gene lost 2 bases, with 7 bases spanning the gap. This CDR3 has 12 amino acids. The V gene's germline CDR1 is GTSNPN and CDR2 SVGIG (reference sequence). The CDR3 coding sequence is TGTGCCTGGAGTAGCAACCCCTACGAGCAGTACTTC. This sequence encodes CAWSSNPYEQYF.

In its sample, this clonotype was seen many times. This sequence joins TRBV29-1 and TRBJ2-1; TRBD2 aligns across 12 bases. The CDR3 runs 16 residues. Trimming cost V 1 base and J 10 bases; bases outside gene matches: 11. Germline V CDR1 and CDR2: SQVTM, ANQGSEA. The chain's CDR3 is CSVEGVRTSGVREQFF. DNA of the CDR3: TGCAGCGTTGAAGGTGTGAGGACTAGCGGGGTCCGGGAGCAGTTCTTC.

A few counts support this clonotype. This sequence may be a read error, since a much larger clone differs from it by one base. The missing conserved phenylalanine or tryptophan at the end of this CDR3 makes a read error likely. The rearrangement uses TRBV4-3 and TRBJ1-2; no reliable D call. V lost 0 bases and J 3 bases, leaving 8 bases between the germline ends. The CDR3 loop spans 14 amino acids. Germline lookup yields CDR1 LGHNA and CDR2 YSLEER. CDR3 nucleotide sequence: TGCGCCAGCAGCCAAGAGAAAGAATACTATGGCTACACCTCC. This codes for CASSQEKEYYGYTS.

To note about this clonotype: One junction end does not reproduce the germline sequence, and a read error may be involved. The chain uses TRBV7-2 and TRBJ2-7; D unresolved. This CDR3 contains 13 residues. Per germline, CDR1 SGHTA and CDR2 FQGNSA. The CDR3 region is CASSSSRSYEQCF. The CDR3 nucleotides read TGTGCCAGCAGCTCCTCCCGCTCCTACGAGCAGTGCTTC.